This TCR beta chain originates from a study of shared clonotypes between healthy human individuals. Study-wide points: Generation probabilities were higher for clonotypes shared across all four sorted-subset donors than for unshared ones.

Germline V gives CDR1 MRHNA, CDR2 SNTAGT. With 4 bases removed from V and 0 bases from J, the gap between germline ends came to 13 bases. The CDR3 is 15 amino acids. This clone has more than one count but fewer than ten. Antigen unknown. Everyone who donated was a Caucasian adult who lived in Nashville, Tennessee. Clones were sequenced by immunoSEQ multiplex PCR, and TCRdb holds only the in-frame ones, with some missing. In the table there are some 1,100,000 clones, 78% of which are singletons. This chain connects TRBV6-4 to TRBJ2-7, with no clear D. The material sequenced was memory CD4+ T cells from PBMCs. Specified subset: CD45RA-negative fraction. The receptor's source is a man between 18 and 35 years old in good health. Some clones in this sample may be carry-over from other donors' samples. CDR3 residues: CASSAALSCSYEQYF. CDR3 nucleotides: TGTGCCAGCAGTGCGGCCCTATCCTGCTCCTACGAGCAGTACTTC.